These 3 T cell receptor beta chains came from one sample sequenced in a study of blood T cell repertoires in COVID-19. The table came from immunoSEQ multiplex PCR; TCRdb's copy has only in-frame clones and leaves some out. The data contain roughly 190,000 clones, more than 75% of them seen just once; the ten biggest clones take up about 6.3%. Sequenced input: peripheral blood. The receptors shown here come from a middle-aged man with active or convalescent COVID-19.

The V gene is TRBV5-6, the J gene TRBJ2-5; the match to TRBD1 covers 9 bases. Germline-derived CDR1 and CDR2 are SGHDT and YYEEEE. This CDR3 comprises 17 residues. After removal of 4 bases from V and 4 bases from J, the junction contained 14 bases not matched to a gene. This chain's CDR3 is CASSPTLDYRGRETQYF. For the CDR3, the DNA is TGTGCCAGCAGCCCCACCCTCGATTACAGGGGGCGAGAGACCCAGTACTTC.

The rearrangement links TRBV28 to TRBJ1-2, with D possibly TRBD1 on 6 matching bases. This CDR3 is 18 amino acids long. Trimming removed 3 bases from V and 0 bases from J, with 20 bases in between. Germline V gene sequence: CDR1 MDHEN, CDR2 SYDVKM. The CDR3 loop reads CASSLLGRGKGANYGYTF. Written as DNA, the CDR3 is TGTGCCAGCAGTTTGCTCGGCAGGGGAAAGGGGGCTAACTATGGCTACACCTTC.

The CDR3 loop is CAWSRQGDNYGYTF. The CDR3 bases are TGTGCCTGGAGTCGGCAGGGGGATAACTATGGCTACACCTTC. The chain recombines TRBV30 with TRBJ1-2, with TRBD1 matching over 7 bases. Per the germline V gene, CDR1 is GTSNPN and CDR2 is SVGIG (reference sequence). Trimming took 2 bases from V and 1 from J; bases not matched to a gene: 4. CDR3 size: 14 residues.